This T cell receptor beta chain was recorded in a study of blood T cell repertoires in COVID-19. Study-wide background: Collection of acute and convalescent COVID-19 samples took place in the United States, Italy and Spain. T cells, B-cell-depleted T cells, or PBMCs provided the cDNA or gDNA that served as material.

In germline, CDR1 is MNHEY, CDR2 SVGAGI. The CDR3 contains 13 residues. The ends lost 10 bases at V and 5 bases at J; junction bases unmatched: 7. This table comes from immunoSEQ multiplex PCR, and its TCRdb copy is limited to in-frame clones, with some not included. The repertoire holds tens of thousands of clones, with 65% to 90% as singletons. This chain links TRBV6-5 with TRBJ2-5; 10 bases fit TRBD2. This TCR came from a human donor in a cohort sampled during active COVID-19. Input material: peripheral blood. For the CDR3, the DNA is TGTGCCACCCGGGGTAGCGGGGGGGAGACCCAGTACTTC. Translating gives CATRGSGGETQYF.